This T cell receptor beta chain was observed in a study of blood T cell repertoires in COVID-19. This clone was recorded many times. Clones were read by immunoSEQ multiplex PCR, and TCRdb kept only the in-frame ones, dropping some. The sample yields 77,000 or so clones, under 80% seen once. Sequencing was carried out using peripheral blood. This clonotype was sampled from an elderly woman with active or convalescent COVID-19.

The CDR3 protein is CASSTGTGVQTQYF. Written as DNA, the CDR3 is TGTGCCAGCAGCACGGGGACAGGGGTACAGACCCAGTACTTC. The rearrangement uses TRBV7-6 and TRBJ2-5; TRBD1 matches 10 bases. This CDR3 is built from 14 residues. V shed 5 bases and J 6 bases; nucleotides not matched to a gene: 6. CDR1 is SGHVS and CDR2 is FNYEAQ in the germline V gene. Using reference TRBV7-6 and TRBJ2-5 for the parts outside the CDR3, the full variable domain is GAGVSQSPRYKVTKRGQDVALRCDPISGHVSLYWYRQALGQGPEFLTYFNYEAQQDKSGLPNDRFSAERPEGSISTLTIQRTEQRDSAMYRCASSTGTGVQTQYFGPGTRLLVL.